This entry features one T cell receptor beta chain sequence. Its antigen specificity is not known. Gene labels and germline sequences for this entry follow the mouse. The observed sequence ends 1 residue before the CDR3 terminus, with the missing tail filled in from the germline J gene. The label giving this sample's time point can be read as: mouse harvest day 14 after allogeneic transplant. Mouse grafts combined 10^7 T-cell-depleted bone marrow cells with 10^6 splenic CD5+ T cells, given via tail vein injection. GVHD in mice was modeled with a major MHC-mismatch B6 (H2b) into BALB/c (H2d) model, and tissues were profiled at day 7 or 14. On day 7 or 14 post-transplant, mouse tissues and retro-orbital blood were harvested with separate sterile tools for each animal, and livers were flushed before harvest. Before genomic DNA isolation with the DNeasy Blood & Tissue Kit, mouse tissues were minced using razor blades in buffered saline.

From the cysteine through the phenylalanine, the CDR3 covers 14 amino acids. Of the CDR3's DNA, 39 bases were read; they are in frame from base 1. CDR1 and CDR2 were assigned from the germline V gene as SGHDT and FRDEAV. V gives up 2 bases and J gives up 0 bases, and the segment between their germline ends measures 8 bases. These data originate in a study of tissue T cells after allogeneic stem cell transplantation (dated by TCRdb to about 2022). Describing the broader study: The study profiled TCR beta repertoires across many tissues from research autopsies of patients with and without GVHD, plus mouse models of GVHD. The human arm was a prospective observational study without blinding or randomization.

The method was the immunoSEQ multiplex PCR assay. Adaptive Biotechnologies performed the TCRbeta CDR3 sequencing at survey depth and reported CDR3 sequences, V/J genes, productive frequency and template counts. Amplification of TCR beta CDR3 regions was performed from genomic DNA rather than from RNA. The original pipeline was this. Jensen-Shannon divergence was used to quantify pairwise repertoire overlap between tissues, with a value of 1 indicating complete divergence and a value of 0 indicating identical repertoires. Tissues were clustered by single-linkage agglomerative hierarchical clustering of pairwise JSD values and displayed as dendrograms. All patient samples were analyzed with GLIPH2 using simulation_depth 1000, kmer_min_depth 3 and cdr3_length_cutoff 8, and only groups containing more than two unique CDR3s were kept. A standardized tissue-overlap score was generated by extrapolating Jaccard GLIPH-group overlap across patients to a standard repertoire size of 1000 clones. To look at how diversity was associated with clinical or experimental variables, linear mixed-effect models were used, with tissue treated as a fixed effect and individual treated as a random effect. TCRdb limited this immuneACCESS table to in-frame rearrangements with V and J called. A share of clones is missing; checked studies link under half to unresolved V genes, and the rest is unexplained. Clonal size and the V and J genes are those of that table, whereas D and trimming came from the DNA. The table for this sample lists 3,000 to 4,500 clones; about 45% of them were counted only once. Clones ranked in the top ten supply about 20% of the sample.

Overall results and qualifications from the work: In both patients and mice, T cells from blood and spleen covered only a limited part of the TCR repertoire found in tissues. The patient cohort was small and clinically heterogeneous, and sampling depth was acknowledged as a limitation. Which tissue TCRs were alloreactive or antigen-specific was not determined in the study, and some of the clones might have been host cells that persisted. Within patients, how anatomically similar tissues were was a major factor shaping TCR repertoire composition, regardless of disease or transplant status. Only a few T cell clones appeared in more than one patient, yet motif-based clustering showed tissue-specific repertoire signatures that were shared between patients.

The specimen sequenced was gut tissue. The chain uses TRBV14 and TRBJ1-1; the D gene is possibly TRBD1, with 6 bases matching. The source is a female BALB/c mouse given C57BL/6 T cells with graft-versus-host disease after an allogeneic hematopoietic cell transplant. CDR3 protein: CASSLQGSNTEVFF. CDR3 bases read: TGTGCCAGCAGTTTGCAGGGGTCAAACACAGAAGTCTTC.